This T cell receptor (beta chain) was profiled in a study of blood T cell repertoires in COVID-19. Study context: Some COVID-19 samples were acute and others convalescent; all came from the United States, Italy and Spain. Sources were T cells, B-cell-depleted T cells, or PBMCs; the material itself was cDNA or gDNA.

CDR3 length: 13 residues. V trimming: 6 bases; J trimming: 2 bases; junction bases outside the gene matches: 3. Germline-derived CDR1 and CDR2 are MNHEY and SVGAGI. In the original analysis: Estimation of nucleated cell counts was performed using reference gene primer amplification. Sequenced by immunoSEQ multiplex PCR; TCRdb stores in-frame clones only, minus some. V and J calls and clone size follow that table, whereas D and trimming were derived from the DNA. Among roughly 190,000 clones listed, around 83% were seen once. The source of this sequence is a man aged 50-59 years with active or convalescent COVID-19. The chain has TRBV6-5 and TRBJ1-2, with 7 bases aligning to TRBD1. Material for sequencing was peripheral blood. The CDR3 DNA follows: TGTGCCAGCAGAAAGACAGGGAACTATGGCTACACCTTC. Its translation is CASRKTGNYGYTF.